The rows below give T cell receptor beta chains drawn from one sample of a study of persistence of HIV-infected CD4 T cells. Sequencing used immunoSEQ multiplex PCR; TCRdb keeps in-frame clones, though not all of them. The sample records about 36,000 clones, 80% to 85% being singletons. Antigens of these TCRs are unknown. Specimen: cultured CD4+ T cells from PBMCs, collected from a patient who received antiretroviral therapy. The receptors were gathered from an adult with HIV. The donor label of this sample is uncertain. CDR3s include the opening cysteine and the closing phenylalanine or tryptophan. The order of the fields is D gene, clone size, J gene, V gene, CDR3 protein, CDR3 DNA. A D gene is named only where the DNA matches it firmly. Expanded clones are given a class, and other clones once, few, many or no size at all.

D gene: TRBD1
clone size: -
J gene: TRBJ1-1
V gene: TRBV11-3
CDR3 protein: CASSGQGNTEAFF
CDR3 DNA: TGTGCCAGCAGCGGACAGGGGAACACTGAAGCTTTCTTT

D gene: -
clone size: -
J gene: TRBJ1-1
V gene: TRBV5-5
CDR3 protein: CASSFSQVTEAFF
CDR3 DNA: TGTGCCAGCAGCTTTTCACAGGTGACTGAAGCTTTCTTT

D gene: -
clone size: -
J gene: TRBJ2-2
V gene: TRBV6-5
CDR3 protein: CASSSLGDTGELFF
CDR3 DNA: TGTGCCAGCAGTTCGCTGGGGGACACCGGGGAGCTGTTTTTT

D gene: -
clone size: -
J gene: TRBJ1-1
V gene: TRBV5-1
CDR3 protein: CASSLDGGFAEAFF
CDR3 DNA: TGCGCCAGCAGCTTGGATGGAGGGTTCGCTGAAGCTTTCTTT

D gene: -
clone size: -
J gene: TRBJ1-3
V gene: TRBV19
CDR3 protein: CASSPDGNTIYF
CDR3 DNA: TGTGCCAGTAGTCCGGACGGAAACACCATATATTTT

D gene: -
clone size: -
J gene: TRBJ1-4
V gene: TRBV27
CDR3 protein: CASSLFQAGNEKLFF
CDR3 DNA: TGTGCCAGCAGTTTATTTCAGGCTGGAAATGAAAAACTGTTTTTT

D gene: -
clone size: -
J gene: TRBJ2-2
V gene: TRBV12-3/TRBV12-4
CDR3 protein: CAGSGVGTGELFF
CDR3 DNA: TGTGCCGGGTCGGGGGTCGGCACCGGGGAGCTGTTTTTT

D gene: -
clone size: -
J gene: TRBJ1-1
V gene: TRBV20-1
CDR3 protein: CSARRTEAFF
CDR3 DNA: TGCAGTGCTAGGCGCACTGAAGCTTTCTTT

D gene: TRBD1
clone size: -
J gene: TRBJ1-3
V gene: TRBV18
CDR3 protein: CASSPTGGFGNTIYF
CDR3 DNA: TGTGCCAGCTCACCGACAGGGGGCTTTGGAAACACCATATATTTT

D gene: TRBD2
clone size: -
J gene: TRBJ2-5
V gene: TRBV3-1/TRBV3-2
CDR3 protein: CASRQGTSYETQYF
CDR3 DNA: TGTGCCAGCAGACAGGGGACTAGCTATGAGACCCAGTACTTC

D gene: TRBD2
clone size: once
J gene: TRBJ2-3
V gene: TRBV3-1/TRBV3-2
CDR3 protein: CASSRALAGGRTDTQYF
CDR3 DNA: TGTGCCAGCAGCCGGGCCCTAGCGGGGGGGCGCACAGATACGCAGTATTTT

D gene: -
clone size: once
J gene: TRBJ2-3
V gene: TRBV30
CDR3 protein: CARQGDTDTQYF
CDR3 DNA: TGTGCCCGGCAGGGTGACACAGATACGCAGTATTTT

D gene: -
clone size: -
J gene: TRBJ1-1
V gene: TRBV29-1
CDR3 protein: CSVDATNGGTEAFF
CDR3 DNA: TGCAGCGTTGACGCAACCAACGGGGGCACTGAAGCTTTCTTT

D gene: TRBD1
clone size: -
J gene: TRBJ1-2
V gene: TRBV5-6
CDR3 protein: CASSLAGQGAFYGYTF
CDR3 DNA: TGTGCCAGCAGCTTGGCGGGCCAGGGGGCCTTCTATGGCTACACCTTC

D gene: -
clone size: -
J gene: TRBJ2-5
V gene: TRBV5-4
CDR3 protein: CASSAPGETQYF
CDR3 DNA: TGTGCCAGCAGCGCCCCGGGCGAGACCCAGTACTTC

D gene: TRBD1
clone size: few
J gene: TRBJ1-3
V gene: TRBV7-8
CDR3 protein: CASSPMGQPFSGNTIYF
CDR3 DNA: TGTGCCAGCAGCCCGATGGGACAGCCTTTCTCTGGAAACACCATATATTTT

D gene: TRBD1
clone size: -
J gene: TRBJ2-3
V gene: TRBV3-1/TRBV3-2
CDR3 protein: CASSQDGRGQTDTQYF
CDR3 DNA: TGTGCCAGCAGCCAAGACGGTAGGGGGCAGACAGATACGCAGTATTTT

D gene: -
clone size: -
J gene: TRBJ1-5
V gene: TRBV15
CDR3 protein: CATSRAGTARDLQHF
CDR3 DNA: TGTGCCACCAGCAGGGCAGGGACTGCTCGGGACCTCCAGCATTTT

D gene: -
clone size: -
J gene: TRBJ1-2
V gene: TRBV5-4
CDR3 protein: CASSLAGGPFYGYTF
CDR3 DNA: TGTGCCAGCAGCTTGGCAGGAGGACCCTTCTATGGCTACACCTTC

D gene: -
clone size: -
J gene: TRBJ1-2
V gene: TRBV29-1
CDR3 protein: CSDLRGIGGYTF
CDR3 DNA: TGCAGCGATCTGAGAGGGATAGGGGGCTACACCTTC

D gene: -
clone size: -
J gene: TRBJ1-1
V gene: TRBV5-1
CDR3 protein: CASSLLQGNTEAFF
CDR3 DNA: TGCGCCAGCAGCTTGTTACAGGGGAACACTGAAGCTTTCTTT

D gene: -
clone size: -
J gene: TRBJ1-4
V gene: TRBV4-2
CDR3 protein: CASSPTGGEEKLFF
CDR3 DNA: TGTGCCAGCAGCCCGACAGGAGGGGAAGAAAAACTGTTTTTT

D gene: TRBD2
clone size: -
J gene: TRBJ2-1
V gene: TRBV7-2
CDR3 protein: CASSLGGLGNEQFF
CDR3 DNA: TGTGCCAGCAGCTTAGGGGGACTAGGTAATGAGCAGTTCTTC

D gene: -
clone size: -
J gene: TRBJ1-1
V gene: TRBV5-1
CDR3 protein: CASSLEPNTEAFF
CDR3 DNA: TGCGCCAGCAGCTTGGAACCGAACACTGAAGCTTTCTTT

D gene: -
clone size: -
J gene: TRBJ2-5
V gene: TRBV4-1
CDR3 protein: CASSQVVSLNFQETQYF
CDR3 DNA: TGCGCCAGCAGCCAAGTAGTCAGCCTCAACTTCCAAGAGACCCAGTACTTC

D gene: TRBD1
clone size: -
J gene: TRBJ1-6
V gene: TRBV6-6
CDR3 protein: CASSLGQGITYNSPLHF
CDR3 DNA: TGTGCCAGCAGTCTCGGACAGGGGATAACCTATAATTCACCCCTCCACTTT

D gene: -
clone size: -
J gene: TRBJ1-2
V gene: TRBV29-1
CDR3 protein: CSVEYYGGGYTF
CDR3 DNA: TGCAGCGTTGAATATTATGGCGGTGGCTACACCTTC

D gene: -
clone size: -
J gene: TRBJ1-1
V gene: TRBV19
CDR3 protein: CASLSISAQAMNTEAFF
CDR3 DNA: TGTGCCAGCCTCTCTATTAGCGCCCAGGCAATGAACACTGAAGCTTTCTTT

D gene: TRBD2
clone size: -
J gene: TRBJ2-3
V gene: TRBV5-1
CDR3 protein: CASRGPIRGGFTDTQYF
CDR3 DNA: TGCGCCAGCAGGGGGCCCATACGCGGGGGGTTCACAGATACGCAGTATTTT

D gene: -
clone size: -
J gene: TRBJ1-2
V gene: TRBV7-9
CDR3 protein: CASSFSGFGYTF
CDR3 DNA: TGTGCCAGCAGCTTTTCAGGGTTTGGCTACACCTTC

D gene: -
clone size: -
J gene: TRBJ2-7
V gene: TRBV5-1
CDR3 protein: CASSLQGNYEQYF
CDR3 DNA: TGCGCCAGCAGCTTGCAGGGCAACTACGAGCAGTACTTC

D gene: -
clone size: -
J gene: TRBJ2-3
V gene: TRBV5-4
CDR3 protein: CASSLPHTDTQYF
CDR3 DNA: TGTGCCAGCAGCTTGCCCCATACAGATACGCAGTATTTT

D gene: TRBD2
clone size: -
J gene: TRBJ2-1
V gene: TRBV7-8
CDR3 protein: CASSLVGGGAYNEQFF
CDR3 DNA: TGTGCCAGCAGCTTAGTTGGCGGGGGGGCCTACAATGAGCAGTTCTTC

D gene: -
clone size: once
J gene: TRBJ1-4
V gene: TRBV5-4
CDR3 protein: CASSLGGGVTSEKLFF
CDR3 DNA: TGTGCCAGCAGCTTGGGGGGTGGTGTGACGAGTGAAAAACTGTTTTTT

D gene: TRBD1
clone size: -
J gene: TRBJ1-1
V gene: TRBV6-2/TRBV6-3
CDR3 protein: CASRPGQVPEAFF
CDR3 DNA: TGTGCCAGCAGGCCTGGACAGGTCCCGGAAGCTTTCTTT

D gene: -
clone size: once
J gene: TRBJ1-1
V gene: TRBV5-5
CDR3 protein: CASSLGENTEAFF
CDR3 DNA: TGTGCCAGCAGCTTGGGAGAGAACACTGAAGCTTTCTTT

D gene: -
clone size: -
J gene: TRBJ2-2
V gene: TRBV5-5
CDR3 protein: CASSLRGETTGELFF
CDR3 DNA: TGTGCCAGCAGCTTGAGAGGGGAAACCACCGGGGAGCTGTTTTTT

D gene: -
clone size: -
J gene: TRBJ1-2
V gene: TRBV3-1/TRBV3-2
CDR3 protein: CASSPWGGGYGYTF
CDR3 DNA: TGTGCCAGCAGCCCTTGGGGGGGAGGATATGGCTACACCTTC

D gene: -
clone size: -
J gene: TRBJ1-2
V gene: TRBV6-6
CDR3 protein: CASSYSEQGNGYTF
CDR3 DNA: TGTGCCAGCAGTTACTCGGAGCAGGGGAATGGCTACACCTTC